These 2 T cell receptor beta chains were all obtained from the same sample, sequenced in a study of cytomegalovirus exposure and HLA in healthy donors. PCR amplification relied on 60 Vbeta primers (plus 13 Jbeta primers). Repertoires were generated with immunoSEQ multiplex PCR, while TCRdb's copy carries only in-frame clones and drops some. Seen here are 100,000 to 150,000 clones, around 85% observed once, and the top ten hold about 1.5%. The sample was PBMCs. The source is a boy aged 5 to 17 in good health and CMV-seronegative.

This rearrangement joins TRBV12-5 to TRBJ1-3; a possible D gene is TRBD1 (5 bases). Germline CDR1 is LGHNT and CDR2 is FRNRAP. Trimming took 0 bases from V and 8 from J, leaving 17 bases between them. The CDR3 is made up of 16 amino acids. The CDR3 sequence is CASGLVPGSVLDTIYF. The CDR3 DNA reads TGTGCTAGTGGTTTGGTACCAGGGTCGGTTTTGGACACCATATATTTT.

The chain employs TRBV7-9 and TRBJ1-5; TRBD1 aligns across 10 bases. Germline CDR1 is SEHNR and CDR2 is FQNEAQ (reference sequence). There are 15 residues in the CDR3. J gave up 6 bases and V 5 bases, and 7 bases lay outside the gene matches. The CDR3 loop reads CASSQDRGDSQPQHF. In DNA, the CDR3 is TGTGCCAGCAGCCAGGACAGGGGGGATAGTCAGCCCCAGCATTTT. The full variable domain, rest sourced from reference TRBV7-9 and TRBJ1-5, is DTGVSQNPRHKITKRGQNVTFRCDPISEHNRLYWYRQTLGQGPEFLTYFQNEAQLEKSRLLSDRFSAERPKGSFSTLEIQRTEQGDSAMYLCASSQDRGDSQPQHFGDGTRLSIL.